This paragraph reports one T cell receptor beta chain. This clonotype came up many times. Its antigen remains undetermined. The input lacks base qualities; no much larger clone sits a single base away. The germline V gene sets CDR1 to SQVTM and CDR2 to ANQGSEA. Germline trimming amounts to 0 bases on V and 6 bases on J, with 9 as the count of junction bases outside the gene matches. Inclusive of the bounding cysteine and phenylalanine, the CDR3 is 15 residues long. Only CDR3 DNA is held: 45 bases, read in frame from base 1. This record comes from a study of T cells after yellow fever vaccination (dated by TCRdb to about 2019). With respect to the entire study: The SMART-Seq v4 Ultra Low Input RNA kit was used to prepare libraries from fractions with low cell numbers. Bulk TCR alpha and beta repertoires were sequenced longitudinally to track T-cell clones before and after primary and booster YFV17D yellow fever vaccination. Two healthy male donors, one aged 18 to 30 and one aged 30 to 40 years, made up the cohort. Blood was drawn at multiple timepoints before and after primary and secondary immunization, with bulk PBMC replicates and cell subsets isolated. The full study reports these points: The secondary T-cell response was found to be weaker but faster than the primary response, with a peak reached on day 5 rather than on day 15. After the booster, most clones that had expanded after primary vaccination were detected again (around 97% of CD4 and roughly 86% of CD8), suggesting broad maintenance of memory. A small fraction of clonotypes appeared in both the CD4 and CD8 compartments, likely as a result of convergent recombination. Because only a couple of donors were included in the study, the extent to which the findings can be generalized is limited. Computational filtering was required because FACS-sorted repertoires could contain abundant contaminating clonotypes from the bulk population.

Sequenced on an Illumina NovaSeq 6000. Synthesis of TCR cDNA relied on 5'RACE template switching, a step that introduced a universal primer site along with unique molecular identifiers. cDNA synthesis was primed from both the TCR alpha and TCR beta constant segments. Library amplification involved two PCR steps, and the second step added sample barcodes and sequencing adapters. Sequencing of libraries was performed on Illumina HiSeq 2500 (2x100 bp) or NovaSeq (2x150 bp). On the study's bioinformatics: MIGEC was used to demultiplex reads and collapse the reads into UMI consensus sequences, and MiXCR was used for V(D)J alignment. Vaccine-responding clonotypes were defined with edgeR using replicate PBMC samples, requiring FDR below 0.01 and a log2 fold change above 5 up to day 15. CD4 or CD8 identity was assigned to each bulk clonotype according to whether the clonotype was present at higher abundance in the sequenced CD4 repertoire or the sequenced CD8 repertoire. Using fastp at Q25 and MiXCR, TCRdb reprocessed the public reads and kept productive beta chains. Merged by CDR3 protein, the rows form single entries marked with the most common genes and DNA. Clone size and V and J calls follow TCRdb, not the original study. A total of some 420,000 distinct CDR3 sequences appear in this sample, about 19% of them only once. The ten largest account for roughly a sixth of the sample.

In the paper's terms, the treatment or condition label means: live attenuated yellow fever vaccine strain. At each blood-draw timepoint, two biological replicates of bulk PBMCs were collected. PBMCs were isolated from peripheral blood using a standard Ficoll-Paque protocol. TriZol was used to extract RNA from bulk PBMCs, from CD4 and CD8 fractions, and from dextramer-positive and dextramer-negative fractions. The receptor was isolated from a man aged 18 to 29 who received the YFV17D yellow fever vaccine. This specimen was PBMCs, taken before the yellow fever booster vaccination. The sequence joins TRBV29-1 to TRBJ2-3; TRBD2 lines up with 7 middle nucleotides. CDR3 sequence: CSVEEVAGHLDTQYF. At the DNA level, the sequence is TGCAGCGTTGAAGAGGTAGCGGGCCACCTGGATACGCAGTATTTT.